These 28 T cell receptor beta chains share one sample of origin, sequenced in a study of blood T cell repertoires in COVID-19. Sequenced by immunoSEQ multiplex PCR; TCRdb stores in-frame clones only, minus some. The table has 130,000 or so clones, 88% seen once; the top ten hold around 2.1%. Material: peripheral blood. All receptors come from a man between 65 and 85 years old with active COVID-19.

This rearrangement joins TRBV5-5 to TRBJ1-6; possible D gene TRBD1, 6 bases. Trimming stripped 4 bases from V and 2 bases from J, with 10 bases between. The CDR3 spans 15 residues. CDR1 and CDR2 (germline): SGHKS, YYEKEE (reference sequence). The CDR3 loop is CASSQGPAYNSPLHF. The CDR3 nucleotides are TGTGCCAGCAGCCAGGGGCCGGCCTATAATTCACCCCTCCACTTT.

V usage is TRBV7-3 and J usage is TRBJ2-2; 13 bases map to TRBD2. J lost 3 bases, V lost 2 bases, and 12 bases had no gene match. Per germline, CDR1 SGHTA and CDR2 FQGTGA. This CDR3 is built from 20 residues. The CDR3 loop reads CASSLSGTSGVRVDTGELFF. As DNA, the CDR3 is TGTGCCAGCAGCTTATCCGGGACTAGCGGGGTGAGGGTCGACACCGGGGAGCTGTTTTTT.

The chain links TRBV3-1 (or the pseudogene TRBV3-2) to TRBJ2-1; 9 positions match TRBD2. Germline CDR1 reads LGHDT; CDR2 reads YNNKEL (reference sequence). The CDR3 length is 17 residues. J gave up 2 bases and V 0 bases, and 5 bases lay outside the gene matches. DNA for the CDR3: TGTGCCAGCAGCCAAGATCTCCTAGCGGGAACCTACAATGAGCAGTTCTTC. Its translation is CASSQDLLAGTYNEQFF.

In nucleotides, the CDR3 is TGTGCCAGCACTATGCAGGGGGCGCGGGGCTACACCTTC. Amino acids: CASTMQGARGYTF. The V and J genes are TRBV28 and TRBJ1-2; 8 positions match TRBD1. J lost 8 bases, V lost 7 bases, and 9 bases had no gene match. Germline CDR1 MDHEN, CDR2 SYDVKM. The CDR3 is 13 residues long.

The CDR3 loop is CASLDRRTGEQFF. The CDR3 region has the DNA TGTGCCAGCCTTGACAGGCGGACAGGTGAGCAGTTCTTC. The rearrangement links TRBV19 to TRBJ2-1, with 7 bases lining up with TRBD1. The trim removed 9 bases at V and 9 bases at J, leaving 11 bases unmatched. There are 13 residues in the CDR3. Looked up from germline, CDR1 is LNHDA and CDR2 is SQIVND (reference sequence).

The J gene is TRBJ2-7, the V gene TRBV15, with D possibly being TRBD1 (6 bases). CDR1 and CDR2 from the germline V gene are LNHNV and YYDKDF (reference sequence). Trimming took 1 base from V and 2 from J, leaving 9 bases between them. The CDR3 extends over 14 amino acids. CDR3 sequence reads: CATSRGDNPYEQYF. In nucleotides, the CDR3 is TGTGCCACCAGCAGAGGGGACAATCCCTACGAGCAGTACTTC.

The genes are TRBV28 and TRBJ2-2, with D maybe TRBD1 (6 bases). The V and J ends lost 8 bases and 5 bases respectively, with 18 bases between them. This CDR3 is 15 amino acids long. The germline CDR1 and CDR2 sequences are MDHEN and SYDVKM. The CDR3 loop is CASATVSRGTGELFF. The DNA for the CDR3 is TGTGCCAGCGCAACGGTATCTAGGGGGACCGGGGAGCTGTTTTTT.

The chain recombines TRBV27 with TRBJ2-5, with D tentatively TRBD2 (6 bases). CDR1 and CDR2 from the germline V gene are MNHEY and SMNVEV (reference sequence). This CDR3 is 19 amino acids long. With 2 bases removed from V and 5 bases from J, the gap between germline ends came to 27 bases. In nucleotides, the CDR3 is TGTGCCAGCAGTTTAGTCTCCCCCGTCGCAGTTCCTGGGGGGGAGACCCAGTACTTC. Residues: CASSLVSPVAVPGGETQYF.

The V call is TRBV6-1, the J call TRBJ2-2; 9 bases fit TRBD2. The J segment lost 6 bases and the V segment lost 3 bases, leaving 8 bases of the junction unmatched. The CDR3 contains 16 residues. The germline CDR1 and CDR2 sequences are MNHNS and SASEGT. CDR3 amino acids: CASSEISGRGPGELFF. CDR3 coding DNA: TGTGCCAGCAGTGAGATTAGCGGGAGAGGACCCGGGGAGCTGTTTTTT.

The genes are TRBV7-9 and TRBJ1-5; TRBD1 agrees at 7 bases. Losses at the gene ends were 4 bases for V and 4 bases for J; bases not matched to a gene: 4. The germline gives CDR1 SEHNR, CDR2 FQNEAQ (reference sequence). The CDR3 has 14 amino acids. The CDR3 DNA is TGTGCCAGCAGCTCAGGGGGGAATAATCAGCCCCAGCATTTT. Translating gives CASSSGGNNQPQHF.

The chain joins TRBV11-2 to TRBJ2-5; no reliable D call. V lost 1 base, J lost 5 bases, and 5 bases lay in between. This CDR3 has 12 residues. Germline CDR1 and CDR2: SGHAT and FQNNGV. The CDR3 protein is CASSLGLETQYF. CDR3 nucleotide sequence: TGTGCCAGCAGCTTAGGACTGGAGACCCAGTACTTC.

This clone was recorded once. CDR3 nucleotide sequence: TGTGCCAGCAGCCCGGGGAGCTATGGCTACACCTTC. This codes for CASSPGSYGYTF. The V call is TRBV28, the J call TRBJ1-2; no clear D. The ends were cut back, 6 bases at V and 4 bases at J, with 9 bases in the middle. Germline CDR1 is MDHEN and CDR2 is SYDVKM. This CDR3 is 12 amino acids long.

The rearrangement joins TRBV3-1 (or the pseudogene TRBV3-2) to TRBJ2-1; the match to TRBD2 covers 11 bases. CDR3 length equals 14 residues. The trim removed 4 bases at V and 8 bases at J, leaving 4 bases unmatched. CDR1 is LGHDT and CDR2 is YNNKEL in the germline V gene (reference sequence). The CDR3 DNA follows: TGTGCCAGCAGCCGACTAGCGGGATTGGATGAGCAGTTCTTC. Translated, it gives CASSRLAGLDEQFF.

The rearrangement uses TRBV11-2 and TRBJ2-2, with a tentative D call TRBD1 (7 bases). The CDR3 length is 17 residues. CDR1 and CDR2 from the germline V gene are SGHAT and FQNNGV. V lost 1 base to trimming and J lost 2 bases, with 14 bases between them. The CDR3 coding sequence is TGTGCCAGCAGCTTAGGCAGGGGGAGGACAAACACCGGGGAGCTGTTTTTT. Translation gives CASSLGRGRTNTGELFF.

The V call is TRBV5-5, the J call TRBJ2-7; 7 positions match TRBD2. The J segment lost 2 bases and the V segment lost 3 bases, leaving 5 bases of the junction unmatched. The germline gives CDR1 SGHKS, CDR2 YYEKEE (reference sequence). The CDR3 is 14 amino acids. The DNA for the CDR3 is TGTGCCAGCAGCTGGGGGGGGAACGCCTACGAGCAGTACTTC. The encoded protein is CASSWGGNAYEQYF.

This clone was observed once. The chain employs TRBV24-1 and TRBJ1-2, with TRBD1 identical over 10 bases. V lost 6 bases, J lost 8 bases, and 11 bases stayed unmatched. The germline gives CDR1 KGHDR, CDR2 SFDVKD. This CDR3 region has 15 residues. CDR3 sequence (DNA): TGTGCCACCAGTTCGACGGGACAGGGGCCGGGGGGCTACACCTTC. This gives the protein CATSSTGQGPGGYTF.

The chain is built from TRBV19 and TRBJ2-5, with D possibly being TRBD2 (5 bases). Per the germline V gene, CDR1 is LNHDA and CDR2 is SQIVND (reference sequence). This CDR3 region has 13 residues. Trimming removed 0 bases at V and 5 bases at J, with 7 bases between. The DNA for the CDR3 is TGTGCCAGTAGTATAGAGGGCGGGGAGACCCAGTACTTC. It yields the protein CASSIEGGETQYF.

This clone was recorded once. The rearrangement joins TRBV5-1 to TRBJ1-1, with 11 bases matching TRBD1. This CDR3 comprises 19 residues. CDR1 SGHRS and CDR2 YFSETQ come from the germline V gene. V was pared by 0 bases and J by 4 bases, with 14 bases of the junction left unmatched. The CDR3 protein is CASSLARTGGVNRGTEAFF. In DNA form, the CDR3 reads TGCGCCAGCAGCTTGGCCAGGACAGGGGGCGTTAATCGAGGCACTGAAGCTTTCTTT.

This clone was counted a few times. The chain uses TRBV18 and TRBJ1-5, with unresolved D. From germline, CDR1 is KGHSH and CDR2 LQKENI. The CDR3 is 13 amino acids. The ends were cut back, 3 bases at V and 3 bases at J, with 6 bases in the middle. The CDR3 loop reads CASSPDINQPQHF. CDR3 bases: TGTGCCAGCTCACCCGACATCAATCAGCCCCAGCATTTT.

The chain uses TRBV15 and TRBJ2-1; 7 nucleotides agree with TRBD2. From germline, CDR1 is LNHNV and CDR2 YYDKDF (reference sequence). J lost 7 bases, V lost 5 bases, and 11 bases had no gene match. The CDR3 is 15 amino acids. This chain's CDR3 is CATSGREGGGNEQFF. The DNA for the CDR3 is TGTGCCACCAGCGGGAGGGAAGGCGGCGGGAATGAGCAGTTCTTC.

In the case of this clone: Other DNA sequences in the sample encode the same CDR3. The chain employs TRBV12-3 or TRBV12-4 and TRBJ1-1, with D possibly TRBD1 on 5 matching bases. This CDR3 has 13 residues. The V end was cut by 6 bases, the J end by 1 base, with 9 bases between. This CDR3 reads CASSSQGNTEAFF. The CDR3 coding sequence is TGTGCCAGCAGCTCCCAGGGGAACACTGAAGCTTTCTTT.

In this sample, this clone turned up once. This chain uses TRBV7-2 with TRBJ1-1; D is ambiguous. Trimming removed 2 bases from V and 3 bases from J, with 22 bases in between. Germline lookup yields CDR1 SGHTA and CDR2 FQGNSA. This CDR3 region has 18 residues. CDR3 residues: CASSLSSTGSPSYTEAFF. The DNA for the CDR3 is TGTGCCAGCAGCTTATCAAGTACGGGGTCCCCTAGTTACACTGAAGCTTTCTTT.

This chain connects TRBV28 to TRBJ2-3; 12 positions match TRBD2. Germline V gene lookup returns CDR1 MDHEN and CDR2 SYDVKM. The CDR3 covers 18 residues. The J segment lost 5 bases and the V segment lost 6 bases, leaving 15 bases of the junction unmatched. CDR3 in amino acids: CASSPPYSLAGGRDTQYF. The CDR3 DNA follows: TGTGCCAGCAGCCCCCCTTATTCCCTAGCGGGAGGGCGAGATACGCAGTATTTT.

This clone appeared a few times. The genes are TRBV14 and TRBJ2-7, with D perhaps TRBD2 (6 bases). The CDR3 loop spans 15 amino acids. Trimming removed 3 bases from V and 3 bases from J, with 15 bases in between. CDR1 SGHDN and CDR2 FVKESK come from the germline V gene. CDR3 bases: TGTGCCAGCAGCCATTGGAGGGGAGGTAGCTACGAGCAGTACTTC. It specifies CASSHWRGGSYEQYF.

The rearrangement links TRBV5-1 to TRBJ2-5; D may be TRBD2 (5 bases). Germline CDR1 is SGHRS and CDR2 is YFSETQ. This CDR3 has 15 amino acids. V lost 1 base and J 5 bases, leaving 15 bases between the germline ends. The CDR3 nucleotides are TGCGCCAGCAGCTTGTTCGCTAGCAAGAGGGAGACCCAGTACTTC. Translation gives CASSLFASKRETQYF.

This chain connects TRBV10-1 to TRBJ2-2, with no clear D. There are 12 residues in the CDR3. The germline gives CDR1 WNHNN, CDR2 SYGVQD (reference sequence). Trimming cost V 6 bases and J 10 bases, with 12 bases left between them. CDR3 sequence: CASRLQSSELFF. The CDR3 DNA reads TGCGCCAGCAGATTACAGTCATCGGAGCTGTTTTTT.

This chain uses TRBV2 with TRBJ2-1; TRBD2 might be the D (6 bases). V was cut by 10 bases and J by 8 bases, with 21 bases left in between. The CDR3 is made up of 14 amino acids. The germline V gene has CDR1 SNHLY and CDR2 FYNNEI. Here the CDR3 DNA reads TGTGCCACGAAGCGGGCCCCCACCGGCGATGAGCAGTTCTTC. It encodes CATKRAPTGDEQFF.

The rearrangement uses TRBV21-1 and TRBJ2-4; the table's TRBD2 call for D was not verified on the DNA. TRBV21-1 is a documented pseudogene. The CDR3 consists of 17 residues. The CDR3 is CASRPSGRKLAKNIQYF. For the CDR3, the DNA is TGTGCCAGCAGGCCTAGCGGGAGGAAACTAGCCAAAAACATTCAGTACTTC.